This TCR beta chain was recorded in a study of beta chain features in type 1 diabetes. Looking at the study overall: Taken together, all samples contributed roughly 100 million examined sorted cells.

Sequencing targeted expressed TCRB transcripts, as all isolated RNA had been reverse transcribed. Data came from immunoSEQ multiplex PCR; TCRdb stores just in-frame clones and leaves some out. The sample has 500,000 to 650,000 clones; about an eighth are singletons. As regards this clone: Its antigen is unknown.

On average, the one heparinised blood draw given by each donor was approximately 120 mL. Sort purity for all populations was recorded as exceeding 98%. The CDR3 has 14 amino acids. Germline values: CDR1 MDHEN, CDR2 SYDVKM. V was trimmed by 6 bases and J by 3 bases, leaving 15 bases between them. Regarding the study as a whole: TCRB CDR3s were moderately but significantly shorter in Type 1 diabetes patients in all four CD4+ subsets.

The sequenced sample consisted of naive CD4+ T cells from blood. This sequence was found in a man aged 30 to 45 with type 1 diabetes. V is TRBV28 and J is TRBJ2-7; D gene ambiguous. The chain's CDR3 is CASRPPEEVYEQYF. The CDR3 bases are TGTGCCAGCAGACCGCCTGAAGAAGTCTACGAGCAGTACTTC.